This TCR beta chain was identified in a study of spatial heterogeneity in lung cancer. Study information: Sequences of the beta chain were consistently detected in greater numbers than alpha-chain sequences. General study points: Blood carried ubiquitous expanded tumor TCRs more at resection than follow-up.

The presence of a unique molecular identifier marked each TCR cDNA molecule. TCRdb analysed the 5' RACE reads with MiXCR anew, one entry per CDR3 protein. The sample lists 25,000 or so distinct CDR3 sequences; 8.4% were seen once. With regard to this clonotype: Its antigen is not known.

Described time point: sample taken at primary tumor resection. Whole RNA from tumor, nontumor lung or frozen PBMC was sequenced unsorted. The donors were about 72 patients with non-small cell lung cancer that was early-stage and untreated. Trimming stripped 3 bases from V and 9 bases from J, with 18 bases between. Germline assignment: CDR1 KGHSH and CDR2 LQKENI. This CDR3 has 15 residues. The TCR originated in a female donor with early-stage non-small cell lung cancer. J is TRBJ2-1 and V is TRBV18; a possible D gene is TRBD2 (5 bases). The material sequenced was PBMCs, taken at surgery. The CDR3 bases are TGTGCCAGCTCACCCGTGACTCGGGGTGACGGTGAGCAGTTCTTC. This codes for CASSPVTRGDGEQFF.